This passage covers 2 T cell receptor beta chains from one sample sequenced in a study of blood T cell repertoires in COVID-19 (dated by TCRdb to 2019 to 2021). Library creation used the immunoSEQ multiplex PCR assay. TCRdb obtained this table from immuneACCESS and retained in-frame rearrangements with V and J assigned. These tables miss some clones; where compared with another copy, unresolved V genes account for less than half of the shortfall, and the remainder is unexplained. This sample lists fewer than 250,000 clones; less than 85% were detected once. The top ten constitute around 11% of the sample. Sequenced input: peripheral blood. These receptors were obtained from a woman in her 50s with acute or convalescent COVID-19.

The rearrangement uses TRBV11-2 and TRBJ1-6, with D tentatively TRBD1 (5 bases). Germline V gene sequence: CDR1 SGHAT, CDR2 FQNNGV. This CDR3 spans 16 amino acids. V dropped 5 bases and J dropped 2 bases, with 13 bases sitting between them. The CDR3 DNA sequence: TGTGCCAGCAGCCCTCAAGGGGCAACCTATAATTCACCCCTCCACTTT. Translating it yields CASSPQGATYNSPLHF.

The chain recombines TRBV25-1 with TRBJ2-7, with D uncertain. Per germline, CDR1 MGHDK and CDR2 SYGVNS. The V gene lost 4 bases and the J gene lost 3 bases, with 4 bases spanning the gap. The CDR3 totals 11 residues. In DNA, the CDR3 is TGTGCCAGCAGTGGAGGCTACGAGCAGTACTTC. This gives the protein CASSGGYEQYF.